These 6 T cell receptor beta chains share one sample of origin, sequenced in a study of T cell responses to AZD1222 COVID-19 vaccine. Here immunoSEQ multiplex PCR was the method, and the copy in TCRdb shows in-frame clones only, minus some. Of 43,000 or so clones listed, roughly 88% were seen once; the top ten hold 37%. The sample was peripheral blood, taken 28 days after the second AZD1222 dose. These receptors were collected from an adult who received the AZD1222 COVID-19 vaccine.

The rearrangement uses TRBV2 and TRBJ2-3, with 9 bases matching TRBD2. Trimming at V came to 3 bases and at J to 2 bases, leaving 3 bases not matched to a gene. Per germline, CDR1 SNHLY and CDR2 FYNNEI. The CDR3 totals 15 residues. DNA for the CDR3: TGTGCCAGCAGTGATAGCGGGGGATACACAGATACGCAGTATTTT. Its protein product is CASSDSGGYTDTQYF.

J is TRBJ1-5 and V is TRBV6-5; TRBD1 might be the D (6 bases). The V and J ends lost 7 bases and 5 bases respectively, with 15 bases between them. The CDR3 is made up of 14 amino acids. The germline gives CDR1 MNHEY, CDR2 SVGAGI. CDR3 residues: CASTSRQVDQPQHF. DNA for the CDR3: TGTGCCAGCACCTCCCGACAGGTTGATCAGCCCCAGCATTTT.

The chain couples TRBV19 to TRBJ2-5, with a possible D match to TRBD2 (6 bases). Trimming took off 3 bases at V and 3 bases at J, with 8 bases between the two ends. The germline CDR1 and CDR2 sequences are LNHDA and SQIVND (reference sequence). This CDR3 has 13 amino acids. The CDR3 coding sequence is TGTGCCAGTAGTATGACGGGGGAAGAGACCCAGTACTTC. This encodes CASSMTGEETQYF.

The chain employs TRBV5-1 and TRBJ2-2; no reliable D call. CDR1 and CDR2 from the germline V gene are SGHRS and YFSETQ. V was clipped by 5 bases and J by 5 bases, with 7 bases between them. This CDR3 is built from 12 residues. CDR3 sequence: CASRTGTGELFF. In DNA, the CDR3 is TGCGCCAGCAGAACCGGGACCGGGGAGCTGTTTTTT.

The rearrangement uses TRBV12-3 or TRBV12-4 and TRBJ1-2, with 8 bases that match TRBD1. The V and J ends lost 5 bases and 8 bases, in that order; junction bases with no gene match: 7. This CDR3 contains 13 residues. The CDR3 is CASSLTGGHGYTF. The CDR3 DNA is TGTGCCAGCAGTCTTACAGGGGGTCACGGCTACACCTTC.

The genes are TRBV7-2 and TRBJ2-7; tentatively, D is TRBD1 (5 bases). CDR3 length: 13 residues. V was shortened by 5 bases and J by 0 bases, with 8 bases between the two germline ends. CDR1 SGHTA and CDR2 FQGNSA come from the germline V gene. CDR3 residues: CASSPRVSYEQYF. The CDR3 bases are TGTGCCAGCAGCCCCAGGGTCTCCTACGAGCAGTACTTC.